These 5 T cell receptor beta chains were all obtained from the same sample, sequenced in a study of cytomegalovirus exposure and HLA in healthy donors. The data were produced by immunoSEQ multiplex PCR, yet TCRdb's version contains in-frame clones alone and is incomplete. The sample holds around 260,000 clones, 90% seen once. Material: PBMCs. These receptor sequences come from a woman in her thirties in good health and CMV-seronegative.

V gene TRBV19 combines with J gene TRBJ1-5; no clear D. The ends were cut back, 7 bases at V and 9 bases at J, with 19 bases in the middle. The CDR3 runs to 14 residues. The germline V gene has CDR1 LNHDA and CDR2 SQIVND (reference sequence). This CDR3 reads CASTKPPRIAPQHF. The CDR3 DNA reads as TGTGCCAGTACTAAACCCCCCCGGATTGCGCCCCAGCATTTT.

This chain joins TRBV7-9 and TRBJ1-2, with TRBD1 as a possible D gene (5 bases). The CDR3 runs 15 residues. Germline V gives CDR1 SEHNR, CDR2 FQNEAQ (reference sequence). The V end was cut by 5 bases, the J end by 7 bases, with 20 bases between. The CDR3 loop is CASSAQRGGVSGYTF. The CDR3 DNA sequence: TGTGCCAGCAGCGCCCAGAGGGGCGGGGTATCTGGCTACACCTTC.

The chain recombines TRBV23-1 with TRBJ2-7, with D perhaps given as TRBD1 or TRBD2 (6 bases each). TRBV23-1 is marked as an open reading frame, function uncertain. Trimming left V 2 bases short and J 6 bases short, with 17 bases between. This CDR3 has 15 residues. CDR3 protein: CASSQAGGQSCEQYF. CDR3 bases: TGCGCCAGCAGTCAAGCCGGGGGCCAGAGTTGCGAGCAGTACTTC.

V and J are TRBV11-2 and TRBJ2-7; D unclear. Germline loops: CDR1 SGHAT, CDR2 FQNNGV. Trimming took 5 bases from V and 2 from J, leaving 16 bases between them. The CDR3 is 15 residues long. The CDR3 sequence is CASSLLDGRAYEQYF. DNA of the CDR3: TGTGCCAGCAGCCTCTTAGATGGCCGAGCCTACGAGCAGTACTTC. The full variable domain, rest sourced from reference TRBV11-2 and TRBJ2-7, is EAGVAQSPRYKIIEKRQSVAFWCNPISGHATLYWYQQILGQGPKLLIQFQNNGVVDDSQLPKDRFSAERLKGVDSTLKIQPAKLEDSAVYLCASSLLDGRAYEQYFGPGTRLTVT.

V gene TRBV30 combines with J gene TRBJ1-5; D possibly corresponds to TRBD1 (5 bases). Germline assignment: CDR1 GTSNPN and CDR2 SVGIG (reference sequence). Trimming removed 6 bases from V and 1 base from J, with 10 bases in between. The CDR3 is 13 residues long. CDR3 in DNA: TGTGCCTGTTCAGGGATGAGCAATCAGCCCCAGCATTTT. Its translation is CACSGMSNQPQHF.